This T cell receptor beta chain emerged from a study of identical twins. The CDR3 consists of 12 residues. Trimming took off 5 bases at V and 0 bases at J, with 7 bases between the two ends. Germline V lookup: CDR1 DFQATT, CDR2 SNEGSKA (reference sequence). Study results and caveats: Zero-insertion results could be subject to partial confounding by invariant MAIT and iNKT cells.

There are many counts of this clonotype. The antigen remains undetermined. Template switching added a universal primer site, and cDNA bore unique molecular identifiers. MiXCR, run by TCRdb on the 5' RACE reads, gives a single entry per CDR3 protein. This table has around 510,000 distinct CDR3 sequences, 13% to 15% appearing once. The sample also formed part of further work on yellow fever vaccine responses in identical twins.

The chain has TRBV20-1 and TRBJ1-1; D unclear. The source is a woman between 18 and 29 years old in good health. Sequenced material: CD4+ T cells sorted from blood. CDR3 residues: CSASLMNTEAFF. Written as DNA, the CDR3 is TGCAGTGCTTCACTCATGAACACTGAAGCTTTCTTT.